These 17 T cell receptor beta chains were sequenced from one sample in a study of regulatory T cells in long-lasting Graves disease. Libraries of TCR beta came from iRepertoire HTBI primers plus Arm-PCR of CDR3 regions. TCRdb reprocessed the multiplex PCR reads with MiXCR, giving one entry per CDR3 protein. This sample has approximately 400,000 distinct CDR3 sequences; about 12% occur once, and the top ten carry approximately 20%. This sample's time point: newly diagnosed GD, antithyroid drugs for less than 3 months. The TCR library used RNA extracted from PBMCs. These records were also assigned to another study, of T cells in Graves' hyperthyroidism and ophthalmopathy.

Sequences were derived from peripheral blood mononuclear cells (PBMCs), sampled at new diagnosis, from a patient treated with antithyroid drugs. These receptors were obtained from a woman aged 18 to 35 with Graves disease.

This clonotype was seen ten or more times. CDR3 protein: CSARGPHKVYEQYF. The CDR3 bases are TGCAGTGCTAGAGGACCGCACAAGGTCTACGAGCAGTACTTC. The chain has TRBV20-1 and TRBJ2-7; D unclear. The ends were cut back, 1 base at V and 3 bases at J, with 13 bases in the middle. The germline gives CDR1 DFQATT, CDR2 SNEGSKA (reference sequence). The CDR3 totals 14 residues.

This clonotype was recorded many times. This chain uses TRBV12-3 or TRBV12-4 with TRBJ2-7; D tentatively fits TRBD1 or TRBD2 (5 bases each). This CDR3 spans 12 amino acids. V dropped 4 bases and J dropped 7 bases, with 11 bases sitting between them. DNA of the CDR3: TGTGCCAGCAGTTGGGGGACGGGGGAGCAGTACGTC. Its translation is CASSWGTGEQYV.

The chain uses TRBV28 and TRBJ2-2, with 8 bases fitting TRBD1. Germline CDR1 reads MDHEN; CDR2 reads SYDVKM. The J segment lost 6 bases and the V segment lost 11 bases, leaving 14 bases of the junction unmatched. This CDR3 is built from 15 residues. The CDR3 region has the DNA TGTGCCTCCCGGGACAGGTTACGCGGGGCCGGGGAGCTGTTTTTT. Translating gives CASRDRLRGAGELFF.

This clonotype was detected ten times or more. The chain is built from TRBV5-4 and TRBJ2-3; 13 nucleotides align to TRBD2. Germline V gene lookup returns CDR1 SGHNT and CDR2 YYREEE (reference sequence). This CDR3 comprises 16 residues. The J segment lost 9 bases and the V segment lost 0 bases, leaving 7 bases of the junction unmatched. The CDR3 loop is CASSLVAGLAGRTQYF. CDR3 DNA: TGTGCCAGCAGCTTGGTTGCGGGACTAGCGGGACGCACGCAGTATTTT. The full variable domain, its missing parts supplied by reference TRBV5-4 and TRBJ2-3, is ETGVTQSPTHLIKTRGQQVTLRCSSQSGHNTVSWYQQALGQGPQFIFQYYREEENGRGNFPPRFSGLQFPNYSSELNVNALELDDSALYLCASSLVAGLAGRTQYFGPGTRLTVL.

The table lists this clonotype with many counts. The chain is built from TRBV7-2 and TRBJ2-7; D remains ambiguous. CDR1 SGHTA and CDR2 FQGNSA come from the germline V gene. This CDR3 region has 12 residues. Trimming cost V 5 bases and J 4 bases, with 9 bases left between them. CDR3 sequence (DNA): TGTGCCAGCAGCGCGGCAGGTTACGAGCAGTACTTC. Translated, it gives CASSAAGYEQYF.

This clonotype was seen many times. The chain is built from TRBV6-1 and TRBJ2-7, with D possibly matching TRBD2 (6 bases). This CDR3 contains 13 residues. The germline V and J ends were trimmed by 8 bases and 4 bases, with 15 bases remaining between them. Germline lookup yields CDR1 MNHNS and CDR2 SASEGT. The CDR3 DNA follows: TGTGCCAGCCGGGGGACCCAAGAATACGAGCAGTACTTC. Protein product: CASRGTQEYEQYF.

The sample holds many counts of this clonotype. CDR3 nucleotides: TGTGCCAGCTATCGGCGGACAGATACGCAGTATTTT. Translated: CASYRRTDTQYF. This chain uses TRBV12-3 or TRBV12-4 with TRBJ2-3; D is ambiguous. V gave up 8 bases and J gave up 3 bases, with 9 bases separating them. The CDR3 is 12 amino acids.

The V and J genes are TRBV6-2 or TRBV6-3 and TRBJ1-1; 7 bases map to TRBD1. Unmatched junction bases numbered 9, after V lost 6 bases and J lost 2 bases. In germline, CDR1 is MNHEY, CDR2 SVGEGT. The CDR3 contains 15 residues. The CDR3 reads CASSVTGVGNTEAFF. The CDR3 nucleotides read TGTGCCAGCAGCGTCACAGGGGTGGGAAACACTGAAGCTTTCTTT.

In this sample, this clonotype turned up many times. This chain connects TRBV4-1 to TRBJ2-1; TRBD2 aligns across 10 bases. Per germline, CDR1 MGHRA and CDR2 YSYEKL. Germline trimming cut 4 bases from V and 5 bases from J; bases unmatched to any gene: 8. This CDR3 region has 16 residues. The CDR3 nucleotides read TGCGCCAGCAGCCCCTGGGGTAGCGGGAGGCACAATGAGCAGTTCTTC. Its protein product is CASSPWGSGRHNEQFF.

The V call is TRBV4-1, the J call TRBJ2-3; 13 bases line up with TRBD2. The V gene's germline CDR1 is MGHRA and CDR2 YSYEKL. V gave up 3 bases and J gave up 6 bases; unmatched junction bases: 3. There are 15 residues in the CDR3. The CDR3 is CASSQGLAGRDTQYF. The CDR3 coding sequence is TGCGCCAGCAGCCAGGGACTAGCGGGAAGGGATACGCAGTATTTT.

Regarding this clonotype: This sequence may be a read error, since a much larger clone differs from it by one base. This rearrangement joins TRBV12-3 or TRBV12-4 to TRBJ1-2, with a tentative D call TRBD1 (6 bases). CDR3 size: 14 residues. The CDR3 loop is CAGSFLGGAYGYTF. The CDR3 DNA reads as TGTGCCGGCAGTTTCTTAGGGGGGGCTTATGGCTACACCTTC.

This clonotype was seen a handful of times. This chain uses TRBV4-3 with TRBJ2-1; the match to TRBD2 covers 10 bases. The CDR3 contains 20 residues. The V gene's germline CDR1 is LGHNA and CDR2 YSLEER. With V trimmed by 1 base and J by 0 bases, 12 bases remained unmatched. The CDR3 nucleotides are TGCGCCAGCAGCCAAGGTTTTACTAGCGGGACTAGTCGCTCCTACAATGAGCAGTTCTTC. Protein product: CASSQGFTSGTSRSYNEQFF.

V is TRBV7-9 and J is TRBJ1-1; tentative D call: TRBD1 (6 bases). V gave up 4 bases and J gave up 2 bases, with 11 bases separating them. The CDR3 length is 14 residues. Germline V CDR1 and CDR2: SEHNR, FQNEAQ (reference sequence). Written as DNA, the CDR3 is TGTGCCAGCAGCTATACAGGGATAAACACTGAAGCTTTCTTT. Amino acids: CASSYTGINTEAFF.

As for this clonotype: A much bigger clone sits one base away, suggesting this may be a read error. The CDR3 region has the DNA TGCAGTGCAGGACAGGGGCCCCACACCGGGGAGCTGTCTTTT. Encoded protein: CSAGQGPHTGELSF. The chain employs TRBV20-1 and TRBJ2-2; TRBD1 aligns across 9 bases. Germline assignment: CDR1 DFQATT and CDR2 SNEGSKA (reference sequence). CDR3 length: 14 amino acids.

This clonotype has only a few counts. The rearrangement uses TRBV10-3 and TRBJ1-1, with 9 nucleotides matching TRBD1. The CDR3 spans 13 residues. V shed 7 bases and J 4 bases; nucleotides not matched to a gene: 4. Germline V gives CDR1 ENHRY, CDR2 SYGVKD. The CDR3 sequence: CAITGQGFTEAFF. In DNA form, the CDR3 reads TGTGCCATCACGGGACAGGGATTCACTGAAGCTTTCTTT.

This clonotype has a handful of counts. The V gene is TRBV27, the J gene TRBJ2-1; TRBD1 aligns across 9 bases. CDR1 and CDR2 (germline): MNHEY, SMNVEV (reference sequence). This CDR3 contains 17 residues. The junction had 6 bases not matched to a gene; V was cut back by 3 bases and J by 0 bases. CDR3 nucleotide sequence: TGTGCCAGCAGTTTCTCAGGACAGGGGAGCTCCTACAATGAGCAGTTCTTC. It yields the protein CASSFSGQGSSYNEQFF.

This clonotype showed up many times. The V call is TRBV13, the J call TRBJ1-2; 9 nucleotides agree with TRBD1. Germline V gene sequence: CDR1 PRHDT, CDR2 FYEKMQ (reference sequence). The CDR3 contains 15 residues. With V trimmed by 4 bases and J by 5 bases, 8 bases remained unmatched. CDR3 DNA sequence: TGTGCCAGCAGCTCCCGGACAGGGGAGGGTTATGGCTACACCTTC. This encodes CASSSRTGEGYGYTF.